This TCR beta chain appears in the sequencing data of a study of cytomegalovirus exposure and HLA in healthy donors. V was clipped by 5 bases and J by 6 bases; unmatched bases: 9. Per germline, CDR1 PRHDT and CDR2 FYEKMQ (reference sequence). This CDR3 spans 14 amino acids. Concerning this clone: Its antigen is unknown.

With 60 Vbeta and 13 Jbeta primers, the PCR was carried out. In the authors' methods: Among the unique TCR beta chains that a later analysis counted, 80 million to 100 million in all, about 12 million were shared. The repertoire was sequenced with immunoSEQ multiplex PCR; TCRdb's copy has only in-frame clones and lacks some. V and J calls and clone size come straight from that table; D and trimming were deduced from the DNA. Of more than 110,000 clones in the sample, roughly three quarters were seen once. Overall study results and limits: Most likely, a cluster of highly shared sequence variants arose as a sequencing artifact. Three CMV-associated chains proved CMV antigen-specific in vitro. Researchers left out some V segments, among them TRBV6-2 and TRBV6-3, as indistinguishable.

This chain connects TRBV13 to TRBJ1-2; 7 nucleotides align to TRBD1. This receptor was obtained from a man aged 18 to 30 in good health and CMV-seronegative. The sample taken for sequencing was PBMCs. CDR3 sequence reads: CASSGRTGRDGYTF. As DNA, the CDR3 is TGTGCCAGCAGCGGAAGGACAGGACGCGATGGCTACACCTTC.